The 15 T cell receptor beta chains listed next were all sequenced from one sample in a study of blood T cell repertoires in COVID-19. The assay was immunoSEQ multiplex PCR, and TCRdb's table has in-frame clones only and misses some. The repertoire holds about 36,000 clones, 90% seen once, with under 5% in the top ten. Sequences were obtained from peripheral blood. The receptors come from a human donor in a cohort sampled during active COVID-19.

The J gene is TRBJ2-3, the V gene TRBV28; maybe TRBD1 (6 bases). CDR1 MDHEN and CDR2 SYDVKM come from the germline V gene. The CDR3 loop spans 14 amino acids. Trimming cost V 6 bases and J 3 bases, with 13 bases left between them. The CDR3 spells CASSRGLRTDTQYF. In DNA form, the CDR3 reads TGTGCCAGCAGCAGGGGCCTACGTACAGATACGCAGTATTTT.

The CDR3 region has the DNA TGTGCCAGCAGCACTGACAGGGGGGCGGGTGAAAAACTGTTTTTT. It codes for CASSTDRGAGEKLFF. V is TRBV7-9 and J is TRBJ1-4, with 9 bases fitting TRBD1. This CDR3 is 15 amino acids long. V lost 5 bases, J lost 7 bases, and 8 bases stayed unmatched. Germline-derived CDR1 and CDR2 are SEHNR and FQNEAQ (reference sequence).

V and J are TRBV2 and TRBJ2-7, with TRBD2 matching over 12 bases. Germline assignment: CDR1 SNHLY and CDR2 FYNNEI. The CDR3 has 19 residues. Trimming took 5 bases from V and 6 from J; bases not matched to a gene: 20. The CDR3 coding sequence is TGTGCCAGCAGTCCTTTCCCGGGGGGCGTGGCTAGCGGGAGGGCCGAGCAGTACTTC. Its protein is CASSPFPGGVASGRAEQYF.

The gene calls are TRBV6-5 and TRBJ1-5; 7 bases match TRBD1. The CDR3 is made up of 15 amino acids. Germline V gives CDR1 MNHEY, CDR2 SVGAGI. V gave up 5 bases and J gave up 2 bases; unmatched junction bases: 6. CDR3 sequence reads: CASSPTGQGNQPQHF. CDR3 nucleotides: TGTGCCAGCAGTCCGACAGGGCAAGGCAATCAGCCCCAGCATTTT.

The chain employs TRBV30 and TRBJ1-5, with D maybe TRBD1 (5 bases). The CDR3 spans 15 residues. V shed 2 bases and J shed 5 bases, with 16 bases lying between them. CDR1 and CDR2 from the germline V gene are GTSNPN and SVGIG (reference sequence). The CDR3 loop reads CAWSLYGGTHQPQHF. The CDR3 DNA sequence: TGTGCCTGGAGTCTGTACGGAGGGACCCATCAGCCCCAGCATTTT. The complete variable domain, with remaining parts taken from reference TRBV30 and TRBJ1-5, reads SQTIHQWPATLVQPVGSPLSLECTVEGTSNPNLYWYRQAAGRGLQLLFYSVGIGQISSEVPQNLSASRPQDRQFILSSKKLLLSDSGFYLCAWSLYGGTHQPQHFGDGTRLSIL.

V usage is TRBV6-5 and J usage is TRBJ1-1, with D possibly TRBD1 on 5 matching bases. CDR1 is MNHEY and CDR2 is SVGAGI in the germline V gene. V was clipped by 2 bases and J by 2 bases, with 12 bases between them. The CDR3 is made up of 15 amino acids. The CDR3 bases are TGTGCCAGCAGTTACCGTTCGACAGCCAACACTGAAGCTTTCTTT. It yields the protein CASSYRSTANTEAFF.

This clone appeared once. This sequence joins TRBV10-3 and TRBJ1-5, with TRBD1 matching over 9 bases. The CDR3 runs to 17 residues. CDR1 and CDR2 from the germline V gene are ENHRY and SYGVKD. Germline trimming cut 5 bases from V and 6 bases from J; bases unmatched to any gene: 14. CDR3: CAISPGGGQGVRQPQHF. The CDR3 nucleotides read TGTGCCATCAGTCCTGGGGGGGGACAGGGAGTTCGTCAGCCCCAGCATTTT.

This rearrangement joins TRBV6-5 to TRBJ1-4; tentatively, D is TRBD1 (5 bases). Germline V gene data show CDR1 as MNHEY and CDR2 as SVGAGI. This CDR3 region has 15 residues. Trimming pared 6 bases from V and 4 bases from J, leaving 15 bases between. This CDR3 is CASRRDAGGNEKLFF. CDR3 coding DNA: TGTGCCAGCAGGAGGGACGCCGGGGGTAATGAAAAACTGTTTTTT.

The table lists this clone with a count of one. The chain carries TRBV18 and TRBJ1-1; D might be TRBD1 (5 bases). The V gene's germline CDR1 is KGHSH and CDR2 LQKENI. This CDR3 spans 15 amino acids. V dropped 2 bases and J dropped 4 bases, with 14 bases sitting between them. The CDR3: CASSPSLGGGTEAFF. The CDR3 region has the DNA TGTGCCAGCTCACCATCTCTCGGGGGGGGCACTGAAGCTTTCTTT.

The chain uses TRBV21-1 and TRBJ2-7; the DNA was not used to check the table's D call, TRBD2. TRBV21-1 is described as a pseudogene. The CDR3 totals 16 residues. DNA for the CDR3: TGTGCCAGCAGCAAAGGGGCTAGCGGAAGCTCCTACGAGCAGTACTTC. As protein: CASSKGASGSSYEQYF.

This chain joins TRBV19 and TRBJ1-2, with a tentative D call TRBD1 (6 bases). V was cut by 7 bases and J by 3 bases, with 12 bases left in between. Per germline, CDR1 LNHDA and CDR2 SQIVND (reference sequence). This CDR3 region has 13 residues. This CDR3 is CASKPRGHYGYTF. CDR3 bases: TGTGCCAGTAAACCCAGGGGACACTATGGCTACACCTTC. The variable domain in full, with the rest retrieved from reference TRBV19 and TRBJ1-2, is DGGITQSPKYLFRKEGQNVTLSCEQNLNHDAMYWYRQDPGQGLRLIYYSQIVNDFQKGDIAEGYSVSREKKESFPLTVTSAQKNPTAFYLCASKPRGHYGYTFGSGTRLTVV.

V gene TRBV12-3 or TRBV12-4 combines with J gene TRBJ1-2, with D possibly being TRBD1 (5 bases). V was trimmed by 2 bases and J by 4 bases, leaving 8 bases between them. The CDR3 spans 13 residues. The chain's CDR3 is CASSLRQSYGYTF. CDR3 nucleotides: TGTGCCAGCAGTTTACGACAGAGCTATGGCTACACCTTC.

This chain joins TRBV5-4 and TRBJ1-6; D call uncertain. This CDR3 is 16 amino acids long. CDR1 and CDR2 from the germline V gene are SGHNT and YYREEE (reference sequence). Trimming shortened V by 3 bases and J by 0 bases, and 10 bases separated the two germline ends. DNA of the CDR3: TGTGCCAGCAGCTCCCTGGCCAGCTCCTATAATTCACCCCTCCACTTT. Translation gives CASSSLASSYNSPLHF.

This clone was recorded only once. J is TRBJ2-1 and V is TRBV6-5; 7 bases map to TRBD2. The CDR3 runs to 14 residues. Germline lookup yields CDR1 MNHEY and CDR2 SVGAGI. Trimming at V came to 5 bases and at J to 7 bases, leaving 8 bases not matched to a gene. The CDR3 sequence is CASSPNLRGNEQFF. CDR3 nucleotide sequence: TGTGCCAGCAGTCCAAACCTGCGGGGGAATGAGCAGTTCTTC.

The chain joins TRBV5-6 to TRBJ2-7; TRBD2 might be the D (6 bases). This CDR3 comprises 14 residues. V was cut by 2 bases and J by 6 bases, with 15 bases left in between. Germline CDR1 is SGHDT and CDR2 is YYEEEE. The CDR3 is CASSFSLLGGEQYF. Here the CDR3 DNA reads TGTGCCAGCAGCTTCTCGCTCCTGGGGGGCGAGCAGTACTTC.